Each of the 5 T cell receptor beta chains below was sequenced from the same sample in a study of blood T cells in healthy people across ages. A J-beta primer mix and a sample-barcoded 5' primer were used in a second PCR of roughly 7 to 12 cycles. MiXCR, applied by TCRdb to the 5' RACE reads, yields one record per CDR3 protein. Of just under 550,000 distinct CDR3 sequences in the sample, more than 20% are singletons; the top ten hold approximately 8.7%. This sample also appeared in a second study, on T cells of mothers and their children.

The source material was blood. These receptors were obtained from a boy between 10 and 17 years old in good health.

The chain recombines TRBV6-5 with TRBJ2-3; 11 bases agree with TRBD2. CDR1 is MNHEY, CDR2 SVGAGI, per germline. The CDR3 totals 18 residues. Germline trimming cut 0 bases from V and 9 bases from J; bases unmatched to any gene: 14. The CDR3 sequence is CASSYSWGGLAEGWTQYF. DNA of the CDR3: TGTGCCAGCAGTTACTCGTGGGGGGGACTAGCGGAGGGTTGGACGCAGTATTTT.

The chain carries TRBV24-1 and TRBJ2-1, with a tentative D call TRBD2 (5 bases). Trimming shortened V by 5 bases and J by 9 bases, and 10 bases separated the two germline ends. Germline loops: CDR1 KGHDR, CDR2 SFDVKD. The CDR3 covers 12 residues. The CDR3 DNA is TGTGCCACCAGTGCCGGGGATGGTGAGCAGTTCTTC. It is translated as CATSAGDGEQFF.

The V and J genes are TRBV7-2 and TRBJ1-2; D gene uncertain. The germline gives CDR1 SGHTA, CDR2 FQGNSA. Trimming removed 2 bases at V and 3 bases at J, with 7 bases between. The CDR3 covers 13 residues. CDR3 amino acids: CASSLNGYYGYTF. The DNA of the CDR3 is TGTGCCAGCAGCTTAAATGGTTACTATGGCTACACCTTC.

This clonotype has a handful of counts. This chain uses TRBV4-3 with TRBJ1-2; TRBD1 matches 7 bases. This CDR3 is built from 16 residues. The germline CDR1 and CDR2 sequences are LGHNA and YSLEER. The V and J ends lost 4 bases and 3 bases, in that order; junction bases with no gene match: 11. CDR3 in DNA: TGCGCCAGCAGCCCGATGCGGCAGGGGGGATACTATGGCTACACCTTC. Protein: CASSPMRQGGYYGYTF.

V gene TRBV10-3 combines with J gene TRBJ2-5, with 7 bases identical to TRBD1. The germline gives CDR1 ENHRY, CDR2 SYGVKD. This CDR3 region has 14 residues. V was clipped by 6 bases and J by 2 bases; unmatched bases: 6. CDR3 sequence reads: CAISPRQGQETQYF. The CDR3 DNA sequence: TGTGCCATCAGCCCCAGACAGGGTCAAGAGACCCAGTACTTC.